A single sample is the source of the 2 T cell receptor beta chains below, sequenced in a study of CD8 T cells in ankylosing spondylitis. TCRdb used MiXCR to reprocess the 5' RACE reads, holding one entry per CDR3 protein. The repertoire consists of approximately 69,000 distinct CDR3 sequences, with 5.3% occurring once and the leading ten covering approximately 2.1%. Sample: blood, either unsorted or a sorted T cell fraction (not recorded which). The receptors come from a male donor with ankylosing spondylitis or in good health (not recorded which).

This clonotype was counted many times. This chain connects TRBV7-8 to TRBJ1-1, with D hard to call. This CDR3 is 13 amino acids long. V lost 3 bases and J lost 5, with 10 bases in between. Germline loops: CDR1 SGHVS, CDR2 FQNEAQ. The CDR3 DNA follows: TGTGCCAGCAGCTTCACGGGAAATACTGAAGCTTTCTTT. Its translation: CASSFTGNTEAFF.

In this sample, this clonotype turned up many times. The rearrangement joins TRBV29-1 to TRBJ2-3; the match to TRBD2 covers 16 bases. The trim removed 4 bases at V and 7 bases at J, leaving 11 bases unmatched. Germline CDR1 reads SQVTM; CDR2 reads ANQGSEA. The CDR3 is 17 amino acids. The CDR3 protein is CSVGLGLAGGLGNTQYF. The CDR3 nucleotides are TGCAGCGTTGGGTTGGGACTAGCGGGGGGGCTTGGGAATACGCAGTATTTT.